What follows is one T cell receptor (beta chain) and its context. As yet, its antigen is unknown. The beta constant-region primer was an equimolar mix of two oligonucleotides covering TRBC1 and TRBC2. Four rounds of PCR amplified the ligated cDNA using nested alpha and beta constant-region primers plus SP2. TCRdb redid the calling of the UMI-ligation and nested PCR reads with MiXCR, one entry per CDR3 protein. The table includes more than 95,000 distinct CDR3 sequences, about 14% detected once. The data were taken from a study of naive and memory T cell subsets. The CDR3 has 14 residues. Trimming removed 2 bases at V and 5 bases at J, with 13 bases between. Looked up from germline, CDR1 is SGHDT and CDR2 is YYEEEE. Study-level points and caveats: Naive repertoires, especially CD8, held a few larger clonotypes, possibly memory cells re-expressing CD45RA.

Alpha and beta libraries were amplified separately from the second PCR onward. The TCR originated in a human donor in good health. The sample comprised naive CD8+ T cells from blood. This chain connects TRBV5-6 to TRBJ1-1; no clear D gene. CDR3 amino acids: CASSLLPELTEAFF. The CDR3 region has the DNA TGTGCCAGCAGCTTACTGCCAGAGTTAACTGAAGCTTTCTTT.